The 2 T cell receptor beta chains presented below share a single source sample, sequenced in a study of response to subunit inactivated influenza vaccine. MiXCR was run by TCRdb on the RT-PCR reads, yielding one entry per CDR3 protein. The sample has under 850,000 distinct CDR3 sequences; around 20% are singletons. The sequences come from PBMCs from blood, collected around 5 days after vaccination. These receptors were taken from a man aged 50 to 60 who received an inactivated influenza vaccine.

This clonotype appeared a few times. The V and J genes are TRBV20-1 and TRBJ2-3; D not resolved. Per the germline V gene, CDR1 is DFQATT and CDR2 is SNEGSKA (reference sequence). This CDR3 contains 13 residues. The V gene lost 1 base and the J gene lost 6 bases, with 11 bases spanning the gap. The CDR3, as DNA: TGCAGTGCTAGAGCACCCCTGGGGGATACGCAGTATTTT. It yields the protein CSARAPLGDTQYF.

The rearrangement links TRBV7-8 to TRBJ2-3; D ambiguous. CDR1 is SGHVS, CDR2 FQNEAQ, per germline. CDR3 size: 14 residues. V lost 2 bases, J lost 6 bases, and 12 bases lay in between. The CDR3 DNA reads TGTGCCAGCAGCTTATTCACAGTCAGGGATACGCAGTATTTT. Translated, it gives CASSLFTVRDTQYF.